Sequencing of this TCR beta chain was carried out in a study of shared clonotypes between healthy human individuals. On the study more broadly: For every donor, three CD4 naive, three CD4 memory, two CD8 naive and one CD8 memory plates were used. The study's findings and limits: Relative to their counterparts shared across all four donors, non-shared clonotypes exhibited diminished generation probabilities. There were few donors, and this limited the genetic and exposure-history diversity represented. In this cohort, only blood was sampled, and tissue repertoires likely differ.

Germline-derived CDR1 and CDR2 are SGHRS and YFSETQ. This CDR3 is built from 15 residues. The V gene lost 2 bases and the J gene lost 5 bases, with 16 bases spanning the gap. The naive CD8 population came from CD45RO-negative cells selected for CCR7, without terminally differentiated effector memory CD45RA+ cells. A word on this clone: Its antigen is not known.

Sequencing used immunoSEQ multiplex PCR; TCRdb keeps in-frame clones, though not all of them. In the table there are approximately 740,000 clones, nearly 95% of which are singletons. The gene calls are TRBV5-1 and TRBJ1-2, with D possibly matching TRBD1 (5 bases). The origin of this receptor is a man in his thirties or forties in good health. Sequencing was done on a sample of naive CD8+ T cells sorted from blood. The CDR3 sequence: CASSLWDSPTYGYTF. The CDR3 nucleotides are TGCGCCAGCAGCTTATGGGACTCTCCCACTTATGGCTACACCTTC.